This TCR beta chain was sequenced for a study of response to subunit inactivated influenza vaccine (dated by TCRdb to 2017 to 2018). General notes on the study: Deep quantitative T cell receptor repertoire profiling was used in the study to track responses to a trivalent subunit inactivated influenza vaccine. Overall study results and their limits: It was suggested by the authors that each seasonal influenza vaccination may recruit only a limited number of new T cells.

The library was prepared using RT-PCR. The sequencer was an Illumina HiSeq 2500. In TCRdb, the public reads were trimmed at Q25 with fastp and aligned with MiXCR, with productive beta chains retained. All rows with the same CDR3 protein become a single entry with the most common DNA and genes. The table for this sample lists about 500,000 distinct CDR3 sequences; roughly 13% of them were counted only once. In total, the top ten clones hold 13% of the sample. A word on this clonotype: The clone's antigen remains unknown. Base-call qualities are not available, and no considerably larger clone is one nucleotide away.

The time point tag for this specimen amounts to: 45 days after influenza vaccine administration. From the cysteine through the phenylalanine, the CDR3 covers 19 amino acids. Of the read, only the CDR3 DNA is kept; its 57 bases are in frame from base 1. From a lookup of the germline V gene (reference sequence), CDR1 and CDR2 are MNHEY and SMNVEV. Trimmed from V: 6 bases; trimmed from J: 1 base; junction bases lacking a gene match: 15. This material consisted of PBMCs from blood, taken roughly 47 days after vaccination. This clonotype was sampled from a man aged 45-65 years who received an inactivated influenza vaccine. Donor details come from another sample of the same person, matched by shared clones. This receptor chain uses TRBV27 and TRBJ2-1, with 10 middle bases fitting TRBD2. The nucleotide sequence reads TGTGCCAGCAGCCTAGGGGGACTAGCGTGGGAACTGTCCTACAATGAGCAGTTCTTC. This encodes CASSLGGLAWELSYNEQFF.